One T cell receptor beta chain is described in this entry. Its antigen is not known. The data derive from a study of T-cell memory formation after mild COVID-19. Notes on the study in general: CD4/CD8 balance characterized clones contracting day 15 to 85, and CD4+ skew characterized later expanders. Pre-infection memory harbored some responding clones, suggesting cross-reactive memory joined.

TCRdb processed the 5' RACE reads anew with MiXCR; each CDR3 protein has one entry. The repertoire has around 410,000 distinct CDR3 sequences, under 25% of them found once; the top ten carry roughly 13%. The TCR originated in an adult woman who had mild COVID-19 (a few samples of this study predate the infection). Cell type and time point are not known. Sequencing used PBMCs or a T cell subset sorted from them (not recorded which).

The CDR3 sequence: CASSQESIYGYTF. CDR3 bases: TGCGCCAGCAGCCAAGAGAGCATCTATGGCTACACCTTC. This rearrangement joins TRBV4-1 to TRBJ1-2; no firm D call. Germline CDR1 MGHRA, CDR2 YSYEKL. This CDR3 region has 13 residues. V was shortened by 0 bases and J by 4 bases, with 6 bases between the two germline ends.